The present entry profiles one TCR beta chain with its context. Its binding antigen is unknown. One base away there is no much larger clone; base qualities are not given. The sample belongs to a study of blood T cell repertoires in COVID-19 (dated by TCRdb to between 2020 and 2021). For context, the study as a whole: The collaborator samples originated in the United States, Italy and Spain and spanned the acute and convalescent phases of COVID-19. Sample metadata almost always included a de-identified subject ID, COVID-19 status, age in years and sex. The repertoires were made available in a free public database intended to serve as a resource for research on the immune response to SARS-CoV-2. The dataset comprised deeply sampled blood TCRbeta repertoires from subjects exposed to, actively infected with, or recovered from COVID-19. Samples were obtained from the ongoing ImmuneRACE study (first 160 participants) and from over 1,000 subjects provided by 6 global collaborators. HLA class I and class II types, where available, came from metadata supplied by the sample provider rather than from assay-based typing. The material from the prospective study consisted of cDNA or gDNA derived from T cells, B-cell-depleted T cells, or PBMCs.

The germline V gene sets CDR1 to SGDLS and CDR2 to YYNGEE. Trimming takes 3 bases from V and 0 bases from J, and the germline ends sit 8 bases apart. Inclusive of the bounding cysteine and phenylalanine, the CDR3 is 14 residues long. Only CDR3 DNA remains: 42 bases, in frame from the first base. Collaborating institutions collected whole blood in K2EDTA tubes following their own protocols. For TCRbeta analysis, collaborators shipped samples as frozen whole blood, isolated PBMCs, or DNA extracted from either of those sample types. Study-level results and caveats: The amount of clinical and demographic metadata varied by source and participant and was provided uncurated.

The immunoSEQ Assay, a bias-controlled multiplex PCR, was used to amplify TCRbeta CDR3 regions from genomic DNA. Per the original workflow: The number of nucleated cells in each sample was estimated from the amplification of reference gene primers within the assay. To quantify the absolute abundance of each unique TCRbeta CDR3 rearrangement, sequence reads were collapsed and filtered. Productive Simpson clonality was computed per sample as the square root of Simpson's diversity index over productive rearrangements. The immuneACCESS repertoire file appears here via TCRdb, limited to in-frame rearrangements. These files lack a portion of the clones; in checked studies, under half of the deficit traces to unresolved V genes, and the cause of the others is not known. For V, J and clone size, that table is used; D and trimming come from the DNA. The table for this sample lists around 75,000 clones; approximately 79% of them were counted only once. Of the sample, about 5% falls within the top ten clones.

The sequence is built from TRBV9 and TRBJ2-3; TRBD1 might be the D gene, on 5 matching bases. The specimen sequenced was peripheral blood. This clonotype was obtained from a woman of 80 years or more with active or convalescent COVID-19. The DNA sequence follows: TGTGCCAGCAGCGCACAGGTTAGCACAGATACGCAGTATTTT. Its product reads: CASSAQVSTDTQYF.